The clone carrying this T cell receptor beta chain was seen a handful of times. The sample is drawn from a study of blood T cell repertoires in COVID-19. CDR3 length: 15 residues. CDR1 is SGHVS and CDR2 is FQNEAQ in the germline V gene. V gave up 6 bases and J gave up 8 bases, with 20 bases separating them. The assay was immunoSEQ multiplex PCR, and TCRdb's table has in-frame clones only and misses some. The table includes 110,000 or so clones, 86% detected once. The sample was peripheral blood. This sequence joins TRBV7-8 and TRBJ1-3; a weak D match, TRBD1 (5 bases). This receptor was identified in a man in his 70s who had recovered from COVID-19. In DNA, the CDR3 is TGTGCCAGCAGGTCCTCCTCAGGACATCGGGACACCATATATTTT. This sequence encodes CASRSSSGHRDTIYF.